This T cell receptor beta chain was captured in a study of vaccination and CD4 T cells after COVID-19. At the level of the study: Samples after vaccination came a median approximately 2.5 months past dose two, ranging 14 to 241.

V was cut by 4 bases and J by 2 bases, with 5 bases left in between. Looked up from germline, CDR1 is MDHEN and CDR2 is SYDVKM. The CDR3 length is 12 residues. Findings of the study overall: Spike mono-reactivity was found in 304 of the 307 vaccine-specific clones identified in convalescent patients.

Treatment described: approximately 11-day PBMC culture with coronavirus spike peptide pools or control peptides (ViraFEST assay). Peptide-pool expansion of antigen-specific T cells preceded TCR sequencing in ViraFEST. On this clonotype itself: What it binds is unknown.

With the Oncomine TCR Beta short-read assay, DNA from cultured CD4+ T cells was sequenced. The authors extracted genomic DNA from cultured CD4+ T cells. MiXCR, run by TCRdb on the PCR reads, gives a single entry per CDR3 protein. The data contain about 16,000 distinct CDR3 sequences, about 59% of them seen just once; the ten biggest clones take up about 20%. The clonotype comes from a human donor who had recovered from COVID-19. The sequencing used CD4+ T cells from blood, cultured in vitro, collected before SARS-CoV-2 vaccination. This chain connects TRBV28 to TRBJ2-5; no clear D gene. The CDR3 DNA follows: TGTGCCAGCAGTTCTTCTCAAGAGACCCAGTACTTC. Translated, it gives CASSSSQETQYF.